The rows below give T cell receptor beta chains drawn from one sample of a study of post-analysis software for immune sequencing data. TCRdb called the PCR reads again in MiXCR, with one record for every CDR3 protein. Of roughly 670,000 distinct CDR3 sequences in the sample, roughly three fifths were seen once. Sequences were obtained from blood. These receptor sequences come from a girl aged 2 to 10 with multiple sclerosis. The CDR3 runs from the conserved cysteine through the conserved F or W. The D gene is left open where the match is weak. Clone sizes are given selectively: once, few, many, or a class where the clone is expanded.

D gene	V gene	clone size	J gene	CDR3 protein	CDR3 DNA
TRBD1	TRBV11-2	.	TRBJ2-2	CASSSRQGAQGTGELFF	TGTGCCAGCAGCTCGAGACAGGGGGCGCAGGGCACCGGGGAGCTGTTTTTT
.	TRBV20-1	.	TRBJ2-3	CSARSLGATDTQYF	TGCAGTGCTAGAAGTCTAGGGGCGACAGATACGCAGTATTTT
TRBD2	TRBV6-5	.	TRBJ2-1	CASSYRTSGRTVEQFF	TGTGCCAGCAGTTACCGGACGAGCGGGAGGACCGTTGAGCAGTTCTTC
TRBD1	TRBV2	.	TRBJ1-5	CASSRRQGTQPQHF	TGTGCCAGCAGTCGCCGACAGGGAACTCAGCCCCAGCATTTT
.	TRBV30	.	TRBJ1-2	CAWSTGTGYTF	TGTGCCTGGAGTACAGGGACCGGCTACACCTTC
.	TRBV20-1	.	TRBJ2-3	CSPRDTTTHDTQYF	TGCAGTCCACGGGACACGACCACCCACGATACGCAGTATTTT
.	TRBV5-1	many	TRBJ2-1	CASSLGANEQFF	TGCGCCAGCAGCTTAGGTGCGAATGAGCAGTTCTTC
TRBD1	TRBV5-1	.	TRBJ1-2	CASQGARLDGYTF	TGCGCCAGCCAGGGGGCGAGACTAGATGGCTACACCTTC
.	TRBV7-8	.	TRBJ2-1	CASSIPEAGPYNEQFF	TGTGCCAGCAGCATCCCGGAGGCGGGGCCCTACAATGAGCAGTTCTTC
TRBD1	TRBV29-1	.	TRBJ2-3	CSVGTADTQYF	TGCAGCGTCGGGACAGCAGATACGCAGTATTTT
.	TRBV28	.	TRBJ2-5	CASSPDPLRGTQYF	TGTGCCAGCAGTCCTGACCCCCTTAGGGGGACCCAGTACTTC
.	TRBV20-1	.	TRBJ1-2	CSAVSGTRVGYTF	TGCAGTGCTGTCTCCGGGACAAGGGTAGGCTACACCTTC
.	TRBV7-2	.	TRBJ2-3	CASSFWPGAQDTQYF	TGTGCCAGCAGCTTCTGGCCGGGGGCTCAAGATACGCAGTATTTT
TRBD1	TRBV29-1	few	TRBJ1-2	CSVEGPRDSQNLDGYTF	TGCAGCGTTGAAGGACCGAGGGACAGTCAAAATCTGGATGGCTACACCTTC
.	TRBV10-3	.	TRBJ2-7	CAISDVGQPPTGAYEQYF	TGTGCCATCAGTGATGTCGGACAGCCGCCTACGGGTGCCTACGAGCAGTACTTC
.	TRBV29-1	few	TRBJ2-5	CSVELGTEQETQYF	TGCAGCGTTGAGCTCGGTACCGAACAAGAGACCCAGTACTTC
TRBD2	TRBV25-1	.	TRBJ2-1	CASSEAGGPVHEQFF	TGTGCCAGCAGTGAAGCGGGAGGGCCGGTGCATGAGCAGTTCTTC
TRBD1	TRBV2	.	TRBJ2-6	CASSPTGVGANVLTF	TGTGCCAGCAGCCCCACAGGGGTAGGGGCCAACGTCTTGACTTTC
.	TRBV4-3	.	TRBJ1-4	CASSQELLTEKLFF	TGCGCCAGCAGCCAAGAGCTCCTTACCGAAAAACTGTTTTTT
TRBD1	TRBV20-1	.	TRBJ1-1	CSARDGTGVGTEAFF	TGCAGTGCGAGGGACGGGACAGGGGTCGGGACTGAAGCTTTCTTT
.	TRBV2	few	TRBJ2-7	CASSGDVYEQYF	TGTGCCAGCAGTGGAGACGTCTACGAGCAGTACTTC
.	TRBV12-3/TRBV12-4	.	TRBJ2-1	CASSLSAGANEQFF	TGTGCCAGCAGTTTATCGGCGGGGGCGAATGAGCAGTTCTTC
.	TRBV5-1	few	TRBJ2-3	CASRTPSTDTQYF	TGCGCCAGCAGGACTCCTAGCACAGATACGCAGTATTTT
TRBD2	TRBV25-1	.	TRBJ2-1	CASSGGASGRVSSYNEQFF	TGTGCCAGCAGTGGAGGTGCTAGCGGGAGGGTAAGCTCCTACAATGAGCAGTTCTTC
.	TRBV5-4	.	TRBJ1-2	CASSLASGEGYTF	TGTGCCAGCAGCTTGGCCTCAGGGGAAGGCTACACCTTC
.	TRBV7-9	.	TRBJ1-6	CASSGDSPLHF	TGTGCCAGCTCGGGGGATTCACCCCTCCACTTT
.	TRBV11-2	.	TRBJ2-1	CASSPPRQFPHPNEQFF	TGTGCCAGCAGCCCACCCCGACAGTTCCCCCATCCCAATGAGCAGTTCTTC
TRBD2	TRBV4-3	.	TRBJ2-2	CASSQDTGGPNTGELFF	TGCGCCAGCAGCCAAGATACGGGGGGGCCGAACACCGGGGAGCTGTTTTTT
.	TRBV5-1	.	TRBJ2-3	CASSPTGQYTDTQYF	TGCGCCAGCAGCCCAACCGGACAGTACACAGATACGCAGTATTTT
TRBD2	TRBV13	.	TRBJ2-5	CASSLVLTSGDQETQYF	TGTGCCAGCAGCTTAGTTTTGACTAGCGGGGATCAAGAGACCCAGTACTTC
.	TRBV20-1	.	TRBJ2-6	CSSNRARDSSGANVLTF	TGCAGTTCAAACCGGGCCCGGGATAGCTCTGGGGCCAACGTCCTGACTTTC
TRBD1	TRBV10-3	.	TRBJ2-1	CAISTGTAICNEQFF	TGTGCCATCAGTACCGGGACAGCGATCTGCAATGAGCAGTTCTTC
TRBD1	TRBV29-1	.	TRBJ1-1	CSVTGGVDTEAFF	TGCAGCGTGACAGGGGGCGTGGACACTGAAGCTTTCTTT
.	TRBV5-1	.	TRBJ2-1	CASSLPGRYNEQFF	TGCGCCAGCAGCCTCCCTGGGAGATACAATGAGCAGTTCTTC
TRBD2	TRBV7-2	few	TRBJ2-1	CASRRLAGFYNEQFF	TGTGCCAGCAGGCGACTAGCGGGGTTCTACAATGAGCAGTTCTTC
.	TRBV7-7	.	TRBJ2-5	CASSRNRAGETQYF	TGTGCCAGCAGCAGAAACAGGGCCGGGGAGACCCAGTACTTC
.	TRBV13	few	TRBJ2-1	CASKYGGEQFF	TGTGCCAGCAAGTACGGGGGCGAGCAGTTCTTC
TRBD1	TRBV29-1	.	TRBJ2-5	CSVASRDRGLSQYF	TGCAGCGTTGCTTCCCGGGACAGGGGACTCTCTCAGTACTTC
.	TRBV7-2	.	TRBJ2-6	CASSLFRQFSGANVLTF	TGTGCCAGCAGCTTATTCAGGCAATTCTCTGGGGCCAACGTCCTGACTTTC
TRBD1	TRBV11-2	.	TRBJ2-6	CASSLALEQGSGANVLTF	TGTGCCAGCAGCTTAGCCCTGGAACAGGGGAGCGGGGCCAACGTCCTGACTTTC
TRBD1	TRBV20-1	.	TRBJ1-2	CSAPPGQGAYGYTF	TGCAGTGCTCCACCCGGACAGGGCGCCTATGGCTACACCTTC
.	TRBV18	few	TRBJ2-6	CASSPPSGSGANVLTF	TGTGCCAGCTCACCACCGTCTGGCTCTGGGGCCAACGTCCTGACTTTC
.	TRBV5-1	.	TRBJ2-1	CTSSGNRVIHNEQFF	TGCACCAGCAGCGGGAACAGGGTTATACACAATGAGCAGTTCTTC
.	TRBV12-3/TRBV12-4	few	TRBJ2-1	CASSPDGYNEQFF	TGTGCCAGCAGCCCTGACGGTTACAATGAGCAGTTCTTC
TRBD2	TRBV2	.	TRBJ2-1	CASTGLAGVNEQFF	TGTGCCAGCACCGGACTAGCGGGAGTGAATGAGCAGTTCTTC